A single sample is the source of the 3 T cell receptor beta chains below, sequenced in a study of OX40 agonist ivuxolimab in advanced cancers. Method: immunoSEQ multiplex PCR; TCRdb's copy keeps in-frame clones and lacks some. The sample lists 50,000 to 65,000 clones; around 90% were seen once. The material was CD4+ or CD8+ T cells sorted from blood, obtained in a trial of the OX40 agonist ivuxolimab. These receptors all stem from an adult with an advanced solid tumor such as melanoma, head and neck, liver or kidney cancer.

V is TRBV7-3 and J is TRBJ2-5; 7 bases align to TRBD1. Trimming removed 3 bases from V and 4 bases from J; junction bases left unmatched: 8. CDR3 length: 15 residues. Germline V gene lookup returns CDR1 SGHTA and CDR2 FQGTGA. CDR3 amino acids: CASSLQTGYGETQYF. As DNA, the CDR3 is TGTGCCAGCAGCTTGCAGACAGGGTACGGAGAGACCCAGTACTTC. Complete variable domain (other parts from reference TRBV7-3 and TRBJ2-5): GAGVSQTPSNKVTEKGKYVELRCDPISGHTALYWYRQSLGQGPEFLIYFQGTGAADDSGLPNDRFFAVRPEGSVSTLKIQRTERGDSAVYLCASSLQTGYGETQYFGPGTRLLVL.

This clone was counted a single time. This chain links TRBV9 with TRBJ1-1; unclear D gene. Trimming pared 0 bases from V and 1 base from J, leaving 10 bases between. In germline, CDR1 is SGDLS, CDR2 YYNGEE. The length of the CDR3 is 15 residues. Here the CDR3 reads CASSVARRENTEAFF. In nucleotides, the CDR3 is TGTGCCAGCAGCGTAGCTCGGAGAGAGAACACTGAAGCTTTCTTT.

The chain combines TRBV27 with TRBJ1-1, with D maybe TRBD1 (5 bases). Germline lookup yields CDR1 MNHEY and CDR2 SMNVEV (reference sequence). The germline V and J ends were trimmed by 5 bases and 1 base, with 14 bases remaining between them. The CDR3 contains 15 residues. The CDR3 region has the DNA TGTGCCAGCAGTGCAACTTGGGACCCGAACACTGAAGCTTTCTTT. Encoded protein: CASSATWDPNTEAFF.